The 21 T cell receptor beta chains listed next were all sequenced from one sample in a study of cytomegalovirus exposure and HLA in healthy donors. Repertoires were generated with immunoSEQ multiplex PCR, while TCRdb's copy carries only in-frame clones and drops some. Of some 88,000 clones in the sample, 95% to 97% were seen once. Sample: PBMCs. The receptors here all came from a man younger than 30 in good health and CMV-seronegative.

The genes are TRBV5-1 and TRBJ1-3; 7 bases align to TRBD1. The CDR3 has 18 residues. Germline V lookup: CDR1 SGHRS, CDR2 YFSETQ. V shed 4 bases and J 5 bases; nucleotides not matched to a gene: 18. CDR3 nucleotides: TGCGCCAGCAGCGACACCGGGACAGCGTATAGCCGAAGAAACACCATATATTTT. Translating gives CASSDTGTAYSRRNTIYF.

V is TRBV7-3 and J is TRBJ2-2; no definite D call. V gave up 3 bases and J gave up 1 base, with 3 bases separating them. The CDR3 loop spans 13 amino acids. Germline V gene data show CDR1 as SGHTA and CDR2 as FQGTGA. The DNA of the CDR3 is TGTGCCAGCAGCTTCGGGAACACCGGGGAGCTGTTTTTT. Translating it yields CASSFGNTGELFF.

The gene calls are TRBV11-2 and TRBJ1-4; D ambiguous. The CDR3 has 19 amino acids. In germline, CDR1 is SGHAT, CDR2 FQNNGV. V gave up 3 bases and J gave up 2 bases, with 22 bases separating them. Written as DNA, the CDR3 is TGTGCCAGCAGCTTCGACCCAGTCAAATCGTCCGGGACTAATGAAAAACTGTTTTTT. It codes for CASSFDPVKSSGTNEKLFF.

The V gene is TRBV19, the J gene TRBJ1-1, with D unclear. The CDR3 is 14 residues long. The germline V gene has CDR1 LNHDA and CDR2 SQIVND (reference sequence). The V and J ends lost 5 bases and 3 bases respectively, with 13 bases between them. The CDR3 DNA reads as TGTGCCAGTAGTTCAGCCGGAGGCTACACTGAAGCTTTCTTT. Its protein product is CASSSAGGYTEAFF.

CDR3 region: CASSDGTSRLGEQFF. In nucleotides, the CDR3 is TGTGCCAGCAGCGACGGGACTAGCAGACTAGGGGAGCAGTTCTTC. The chain joins TRBV11-3 to TRBJ2-1; 9 nucleotides match TRBD2. This CDR3 has 15 residues. Germline V gene data show CDR1 as SGHNT and CDR2 as YENEEA. The junction had 12 bases not matched to a gene; V was cut back by 5 bases and J by 10 bases.

J is TRBJ1-2 and V is TRBV10-2; TRBD1 might be the D (6 bases). The V and J ends lost 5 bases and 6 bases respectively, with 16 bases between them. CDR1 and CDR2 from the germline V gene are WSHSY and SAAADI. The CDR3 consists of 14 residues. The CDR3 is CASSYPGALNGYTF. The CDR3 DNA reads TGCGCCAGCAGTTACCCAGGGGCTTTGAATGGCTACACCTTC.

The V and J genes are TRBV18 and TRBJ1-2; 9 bases align to TRBD1. The CDR3 is made up of 15 amino acids. V gave up 0 bases and J gave up 2 bases; unmatched junction bases: 1. CDR1 is KGHSH, CDR2 LQKENI, per germline. The CDR3 is CASSPPGQGNYGYTF. DNA for the CDR3: TGTGCCAGCTCACCACCGGGACAGGGAAACTATGGCTACACCTTC. Full variable domain (remainder filled in from reference TRBV18 and TRBJ1-2): NAGVMQNPRHLVRRRGQEARLRCSPMKGHSHVYWYRQLPEEGLKFMVYLQKENIIDESGMPKERFSAEFPKEGPSILRIQQVVRGDSAAYFCASSPPGQGNYGYTFGSGTRLTVV.

The chain is built from TRBV7-2 and TRBJ1-3; D ambiguous. Germline V gene lookup returns CDR1 SGHTA and CDR2 FQGNSA. The CDR3 runs 14 residues. Trimming pared 2 bases from V and 1 base from J, leaving 6 bases between. CDR3 loop: CASSLYSSGNTIYF. CDR3 coding DNA: TGTGCCAGCAGCTTATACAGTTCTGGAAACACCATATATTTT. Complete variable domain (other parts from reference TRBV7-2 and TRBJ1-3): GAGVSQSPSNKVTEKGKDVELRCDPISGHTALYWYRQSLGQGLEFLIYFQGNSAPDKSGLPSDRFSAERTGGSVSTLTIQRTQQEDSAVYLCASSLYSSGNTIYFGEGSWLTVV.

The rearrangement links TRBV6-5 to TRBJ2-7; 8 bases map to TRBD2. V lost 4 bases to trimming and J lost 5 bases; unmatched junction nucleotides: 13. CDR1 is MNHEY, CDR2 SVGAGI, per germline. The CDR3 is 16 amino acids. The CDR3: CASSLTGLAVSHEQYV. The CDR3, as DNA: TGTGCCAGCAGTTTGACCGGACTAGCAGTCTCTCACGAGCAGTACGTC.

The chain is built from TRBV5-6 and TRBJ2-2, with 8 bases matching TRBD1. CDR1 SGHDT and CDR2 YYEEEE come from the germline V gene. With V trimmed by 2 bases and J by 6 bases, 9 bases remained unmatched. This CDR3 is built from 16 residues. The DNA for the CDR3 is TGTGCCAGCAGCTTCCTACTGGGACAGGCATCCGGGGAGCTGTTTTTT. This encodes CASSFLLGQASGELFF.

The chain joins TRBV15 to TRBJ2-5, with 9 bases fitting TRBD1. CDR3 length: 16 amino acids. V was clipped by 5 bases and J by 3 bases; unmatched bases: 10. The germline CDR1 and CDR2 sequences are LNHNV and YYDKDF (reference sequence). CDR3 coding DNA: TGTGCCACCAGCCGACCGGACAGGGGAGGGGAAGAGACCCAGTACTTC. Its protein is CATSRPDRGGEETQYF.

The chain joins TRBV19 to TRBJ2-2; possible D gene TRBD2, 5 bases. V lost 6 bases, J lost 0 bases, and 17 bases lay in between. Germline CDR1 reads LNHDA; CDR2 reads SQIVND (reference sequence). CDR3 size: 17 residues. The CDR3 sequence: CASRWTLEASNTGELFF. In nucleotides, the CDR3 is TGTGCCAGTAGATGGACCTTGGAGGCTTCGAACACCGGGGAGCTGTTTTTT.

The chain couples TRBV9 to TRBJ1-5; possible D gene TRBD1, 6 bases. V lost 3 bases to trimming and J lost 7 bases, with 17 bases between them. The germline gives CDR1 SGDLS, CDR2 YYNGEE. The CDR3 is made up of 15 amino acids. CDR3 sequence: CASSAGVDRGQPQHF. The CDR3 nucleotides are TGTGCCAGCAGCGCCGGGGTGGACAGAGGCCAGCCCCAGCATTTT.

This chain links TRBV4-1 with TRBJ1-4; the D gene is possibly TRBD1 (6 bases). Germline V gene sequence: CDR1 MGHRA, CDR2 YSYEKL. V shed 1 base and J shed 1 base, with 13 bases lying between them. The CDR3 loop spans 17 amino acids. CDR3 sequence reads: CASSQGKGGETNEKLFF. CDR3 DNA sequence: TGCGCCAGCAGCCAAGGGAAGGGGGGGGAAACTAATGAAAAACTGTTTTTT.

The chain has TRBV5-1 and TRBJ2-7; the D gene is possibly TRBD1 (7 bases). V dropped 0 bases and J dropped 4 bases, with 14 bases sitting between them. The CDR3 is 15 amino acids. Germline CDR1 reads SGHRS; CDR2 reads YFSETQ. As DNA, the CDR3 is TGCGCCAGCAGCTTGGAGCAGGGGGGCACGTACGAGCAGTACTTC. This sequence encodes CASSLEQGGTYEQYF.

This clone was seen just once. The chain employs TRBV11-2 and TRBJ1-2, with D possibly matching TRBD1 (6 bases). V dropped 1 base and J dropped 4 bases, with 10 bases sitting between them. The CDR3 spans 14 residues. Germline CDR1 reads SGHAT; CDR2 reads FQNNGV. The CDR3 coding sequence is TGTGCCAGCAGCTTAGGAAGGGGGGGCTATGGCTACACCTTC. Encoded protein: CASSLGRGGYGYTF. Full variable domain (missing parts from reference TRBV11-2 and TRBJ1-2): EAGVAQSPRYKIIEKRQSVAFWCNPISGHATLYWYQQILGQGPKLLIQFQNNGVVDDSQLPKDRFSAERLKGVDSTLKIQPAKLEDSAVYLCASSLGRGGYGYTFGSGTRLTVV.

The genes are TRBV9 and TRBJ2-7, with D possibly TRBD2 on 7 matching bases. Trimming shortened V by 0 bases and J by 3 bases, and 13 bases separated the two germline ends. The CDR3 length is 15 residues. The germline V gene has CDR1 SGDLS and CDR2 YYNGEE. As DNA, the CDR3 is TGTGCCAGCAGCGTAGGAGGGGGGGGCCTCTACGAGCAGTACTTC. Protein sequence: CASSVGGGGLYEQYF.

The gene calls are TRBV7-8 and TRBJ2-3, with 9 bases lining up with TRBD2. CDR1 and CDR2 (germline): SGHVS, FQNEAQ. The CDR3 is 16 amino acids. With V trimmed by 5 bases and J by 0 bases, 6 bases remained unmatched. The CDR3 loop reads CASSPRTSASTDTQYF. The CDR3 DNA reads TGTGCCAGCAGCCCAAGGACTAGCGCGAGCACAGATACGCAGTATTTT.

The chain recombines TRBV11-2 with TRBJ2-2; 12 bases agree with TRBD2. With V trimmed by 4 bases and J by 5 bases, 5 bases remained unmatched. The CDR3 is 16 residues long. Germline V gives CDR1 SGHAT, CDR2 FQNNGV. The CDR3 sequence: CASSWTSGIATGELFF. For the CDR3, the DNA is TGTGCCAGCAGCTGGACTAGCGGGATTGCGACCGGGGAGCTGTTTTTT.

V gene TRBV27 combines with J gene TRBJ2-7, with TRBD2 matching 9 bases. The CDR3 spans 14 residues. Germline V CDR1 and CDR2: MNHEY, SMNVEV (reference sequence). J lost 5 bases, V lost 5 bases, and 7 bases had no gene match. CDR3 DNA sequence: TGTGCCAGCAGTGTAGCGGGGGCTGGACACGAGCAGTACGTC. Its protein product is CASSVAGAGHEQYV.

The chain couples TRBV4-3 to TRBJ2-2; 9 bases are a match to TRBD1. Germline V gene lookup returns CDR1 LGHNA and CDR2 YSLEER. With 1 base clipped from V and 6 bases from J, the junction kept 3 bases outside the gene matches. The CDR3 is 15 residues long. In DNA, the CDR3 is TGCGCCAGCAGCCAAGTAGGGACAGGGCCCGGGGAGCTGTTTTTT. Its translation: CASSQVGTGPGELFF.